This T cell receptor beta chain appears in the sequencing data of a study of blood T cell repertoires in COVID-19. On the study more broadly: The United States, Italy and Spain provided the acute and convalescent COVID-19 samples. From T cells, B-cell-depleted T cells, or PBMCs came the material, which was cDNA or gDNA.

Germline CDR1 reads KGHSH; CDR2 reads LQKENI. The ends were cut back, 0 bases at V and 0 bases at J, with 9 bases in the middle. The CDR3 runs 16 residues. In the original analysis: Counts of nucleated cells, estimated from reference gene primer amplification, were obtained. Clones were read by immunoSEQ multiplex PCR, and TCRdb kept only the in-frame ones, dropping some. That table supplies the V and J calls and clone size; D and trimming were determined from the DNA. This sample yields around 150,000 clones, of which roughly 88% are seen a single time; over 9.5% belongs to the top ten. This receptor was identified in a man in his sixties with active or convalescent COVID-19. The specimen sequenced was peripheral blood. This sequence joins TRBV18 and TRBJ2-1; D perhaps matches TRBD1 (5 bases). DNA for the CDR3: TGTGCCAGCTCACCACCAGGGGTGAGCTCCTACAATGAGCAGTTCTTC. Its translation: CASSPPGVSSYNEQFF.